The clone carrying this T cell receptor beta chain turned up a few times. The data were obtained in a study of blood T cell repertoires in COVID-19. Using immunoSEQ multiplex PCR, the repertoire was profiled, and TCRdb retains in-frame clones only, with some absent. The sample has about 330,000 clones, under 90% seen once. The CDR3 spans 11 residues. Germline CDR1 is MDHEN and CDR2 is SYDVKM. V lost 6 bases and J 5 bases, leaving 7 bases between the germline ends. The sample taken for sequencing was PBMCs or T cells enriched from blood (not recorded which). The sequence was obtained from a woman aged 18-29 years who had recovered from COVID-19. The chain combines TRBV28 with TRBJ1-2, with a possible D match to TRBD1 (6 bases). In DNA, the CDR3 is TGTGCCAGCAGGGACAGTTATGGCTACACCTTC. Amino acids: CASRDSYGYTF.